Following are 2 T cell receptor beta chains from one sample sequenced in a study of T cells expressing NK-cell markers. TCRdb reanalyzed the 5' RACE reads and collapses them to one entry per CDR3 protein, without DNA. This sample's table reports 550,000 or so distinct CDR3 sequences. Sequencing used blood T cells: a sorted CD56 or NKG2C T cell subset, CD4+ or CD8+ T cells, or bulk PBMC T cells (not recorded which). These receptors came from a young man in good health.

CDR3 protein: CASSQRFAGDEQYF. J is TRBJ2-7 and V is TRBV3-1; there is no DNA to check the TCRdb D call of TRBD1. The CDR3 runs 14 residues. Germline assignment: CDR1 LGHDT and CDR2 YNNKEL (reference sequence).

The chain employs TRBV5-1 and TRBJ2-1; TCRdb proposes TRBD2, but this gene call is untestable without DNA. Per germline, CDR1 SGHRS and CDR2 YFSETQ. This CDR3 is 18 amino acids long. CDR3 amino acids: CASQARTSGRSSYNEQFF.